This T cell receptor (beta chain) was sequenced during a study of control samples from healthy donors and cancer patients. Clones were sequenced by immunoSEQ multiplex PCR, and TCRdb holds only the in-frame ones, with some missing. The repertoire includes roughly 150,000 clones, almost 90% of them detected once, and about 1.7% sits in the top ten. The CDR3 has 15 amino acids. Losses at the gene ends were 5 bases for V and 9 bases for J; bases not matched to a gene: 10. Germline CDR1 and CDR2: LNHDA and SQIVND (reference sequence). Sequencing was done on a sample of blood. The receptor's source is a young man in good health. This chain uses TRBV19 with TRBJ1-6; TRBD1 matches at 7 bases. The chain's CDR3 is CASSSQGVFSSPLHF. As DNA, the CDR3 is TGTGCCAGTAGTTCCCAGGGGGTTTTTAGTTCACCCCTCCACTTT.